This TCR beta chain emerged from a study of lymphopenia after photon versus proton radiotherapy. The CDR3 is made up of 16 amino acids. The V gene lost 4 bases and the J gene lost 1 base, with 14 bases spanning the gap. Looked up from germline, CDR1 is SGHDN and CDR2 is FVKESK. Sequencing used immunoSEQ multiplex PCR; TCRdb keeps in-frame clones, though not all of them. The table includes about 29,000 clones, roughly 89% detected once. The sequenced sample was peripheral blood, obtained from a patient treated with proton-based radiotherapy. The TCR sequence derives from a woman in her fifties or sixties with cholangiocarcinoma. Some clones in this sample may be carry-over from other donors' samples. This rearrangement joins TRBV14 to TRBJ2-1; either TRBD1 or TRBD2 may supply D (5 bases each). CDR3 sequence: CASSPSRDASYNEQFF. The CDR3 nucleotides are TGTGCCAGCAGCCCCTCAAGGGACGCGTCCTACAATGAGCAGTTCTTC.